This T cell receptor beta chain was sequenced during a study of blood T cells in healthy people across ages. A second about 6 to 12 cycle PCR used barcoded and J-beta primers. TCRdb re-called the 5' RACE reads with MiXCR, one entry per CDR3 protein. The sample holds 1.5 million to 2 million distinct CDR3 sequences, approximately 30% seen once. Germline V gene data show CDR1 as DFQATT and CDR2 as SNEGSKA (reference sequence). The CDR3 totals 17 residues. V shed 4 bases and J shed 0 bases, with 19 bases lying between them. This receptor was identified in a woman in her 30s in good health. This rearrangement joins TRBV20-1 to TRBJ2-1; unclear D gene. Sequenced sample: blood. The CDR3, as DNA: TGCAGTGCTACGGACCCTTTGGAACCCATCTCCTACAATGAGCAGTTCTTC. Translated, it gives CSATDPLEPISYNEQFF.